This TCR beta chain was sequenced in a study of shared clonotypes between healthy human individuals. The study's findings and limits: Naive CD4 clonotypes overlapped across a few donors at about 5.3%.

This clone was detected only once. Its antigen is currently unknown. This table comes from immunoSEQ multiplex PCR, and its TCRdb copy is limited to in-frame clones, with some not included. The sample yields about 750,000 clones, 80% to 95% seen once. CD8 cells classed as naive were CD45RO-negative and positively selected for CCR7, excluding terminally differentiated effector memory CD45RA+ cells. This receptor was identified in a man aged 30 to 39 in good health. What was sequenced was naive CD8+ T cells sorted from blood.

The CDR3 nucleotides read TGTGCCAGCAGGTCAAGAGAGACCCAGTACTTC. The encoded protein is CASRSRETQYF. The chain links TRBV6-6 to TRBJ2-5; D is unclear. Germline CDR1 is MNHNY and CDR2 is SVGAGI (reference sequence). The CDR3 consists of 11 residues. V lost 6 bases to trimming and J lost 4 bases, with 6 bases between them.